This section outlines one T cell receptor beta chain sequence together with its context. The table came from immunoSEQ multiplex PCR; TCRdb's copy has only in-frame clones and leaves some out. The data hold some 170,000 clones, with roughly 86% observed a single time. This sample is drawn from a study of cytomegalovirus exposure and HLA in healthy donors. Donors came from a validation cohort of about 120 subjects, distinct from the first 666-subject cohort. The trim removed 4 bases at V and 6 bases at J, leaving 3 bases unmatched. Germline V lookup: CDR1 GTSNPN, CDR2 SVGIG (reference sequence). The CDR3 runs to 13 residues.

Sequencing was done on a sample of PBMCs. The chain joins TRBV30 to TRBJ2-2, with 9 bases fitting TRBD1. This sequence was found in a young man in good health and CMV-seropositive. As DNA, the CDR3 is TGTGCCTGGAAAGGACAGGGGCCCGGGGAGCTGTTTTTT. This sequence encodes CAWKGQGPGELFF.